This T cell receptor (beta chain) is from a study of immune heterogeneity within non-small cell lung tumors. Across the whole study: With respect to histology, the tumors encompassed a few squamous cell carcinomas, 10 non-squamous carcinomas and 1 not otherwise specified. Study results and caveats: Local tumor mutational burden and local T-cell repertoire clonality showed a moderate significant correlation, R around 0.34.

Multiplex PCR relied on 32 V and 13 J primers to amplify TCR beta CDR3. TCRdb itself ran the multiplex PCR reads through MiXCR, one entry per CDR3 protein. The data contain about 15,000 distinct CDR3 sequences, around 27% of them singletons. The germline V gene has CDR1 LNHNV and CDR2 YYDKDF (reference sequence). The ends were cut back, 3 bases at V and 5 bases at J, with 13 bases in the middle. The CDR3 is 14 amino acids. Sample share makes this clonotype medium-sized (0.01 to 0.1%). Its antigen remains unknown. Each sample used approximately 0.55 ug of genomic DNA from bulk tumor tissue. The authors collected several far-apart biopsies from each primary tumor during surgery. Curative surgery was performed on patients who had untreated, newly diagnosed non-small cell lung cancer. Having surgery with curative intent, the donors were patients newly diagnosed with non-small cell lung cancer.

The sequencing sample was made of lung tumor tissue. The source is a man between 35 and 55 years old with non-small cell lung cancer. This rearrangement joins TRBV15 to TRBJ1-2, with D possibly being TRBD1 (5 bases). The CDR3 region has the DNA TGTGCCACCAGCAGTAGACAGCTCCTATATGGCTACACCTTC. It is translated as CATSSRQLLYGYTF.